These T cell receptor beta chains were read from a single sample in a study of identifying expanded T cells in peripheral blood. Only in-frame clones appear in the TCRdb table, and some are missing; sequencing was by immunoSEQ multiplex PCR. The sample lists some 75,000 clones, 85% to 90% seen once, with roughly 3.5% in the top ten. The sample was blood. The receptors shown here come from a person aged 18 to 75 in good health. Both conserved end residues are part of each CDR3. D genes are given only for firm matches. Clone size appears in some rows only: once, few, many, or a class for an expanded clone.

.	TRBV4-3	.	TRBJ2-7	TGCGCCAGCAGCCAAGATTCCGGACAGCCGTACTCCTACGAGCAGTACTTC	CASSQDSGQPYSYEQYF
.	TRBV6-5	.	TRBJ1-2	TGTGCCAGCAGTTACGGGGGGGGCGGGTATGGCTACACCTTC	CASSYGGGGYGYTF
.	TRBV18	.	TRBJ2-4	TGTGCCAGCTCCCAGGACGAGGACATTCAGTACTTC	CASSQDEDIQYF
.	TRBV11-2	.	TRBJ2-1	TGTGCCAGCAGCTTTATGGGACTCCTATACAATGAGCAGTTCTTC	CASSFMGLLYNEQFF
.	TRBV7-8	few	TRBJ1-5	TGTGCCAGCAGCCTTCGGGACCCCCAAAATCAGCCCCAGCATTTT	CASSLRDPQNQPQHF
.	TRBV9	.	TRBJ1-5	TGTGCCAGCAGCGTAGGACCCTATCAGCCCCAGCATTTT	CASSVGPYQPQHF
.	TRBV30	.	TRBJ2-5	TGTGCCTGGGATAAAACGGCAGAGACCCAGTACTTC	CAWDKTAETQYF
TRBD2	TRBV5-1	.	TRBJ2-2	TGCGCCAGCAGCTTGGGGGCGGGAGTGAGGACCGGGGAGCTGTTTTTT	CASSLGAGVRTGELFF
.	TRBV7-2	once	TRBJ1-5	TGTGCCAGCAGCTTAGAACCAGGGGTTCGACAGCCCCAGCATTTT	CASSLEPGVRQPQHF
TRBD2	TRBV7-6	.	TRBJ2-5	TGTGCCAGCAGCTTAACACTAGCGGATGGGGAGACCCAGTACTTC	CASSLTLADGETQYF
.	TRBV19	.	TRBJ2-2	TGTGCCAGTGGGATCAGGGGCCGAGGCACCGGGGAGCTGTTTTTT	CASGIRGRGTGELFF
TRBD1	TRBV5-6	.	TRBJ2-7	TGTGCCAGCAGCTTCCGGGACAGAAACTACGAGCAGTACTTC	CASSFRDRNYEQYF
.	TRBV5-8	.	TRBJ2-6	TGTGCCAGCAGCTTGGTTGTTTACTCTGGGGCCAACGTCCTGACTTTC	CASSLVVYSGANVLTF
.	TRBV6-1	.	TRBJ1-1	TGTGCCAGCAGCCACGGGACGGGCACTGAAGCTTTCTTT	CASSHGTGTEAFF
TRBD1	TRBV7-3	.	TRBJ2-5	TGTGCCAGCAGCAAAGGGACAGGGGGAGAGACCCAGTACTTC	CASSKGTGGETQYF
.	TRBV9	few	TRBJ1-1	.	CASSSSGQGNTEAFF
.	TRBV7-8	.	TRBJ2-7	TGTGCCAGCAGCTTAGTCGGACGGGGCCCTTCCTACGAGCAGTACTTC	CASSLVGRGPSYEQYF
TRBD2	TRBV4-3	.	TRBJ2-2	TGCGCCAGTACTAGCGGGACCGGGGAGCTGTTTTTT	CASTSGTGELFF
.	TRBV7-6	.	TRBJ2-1	TGTGCCAGCAGCTTTGCTGGGGATCCTTCCTACAATGAGCAGTTCTTC	CASSFAGDPSYNEQFF
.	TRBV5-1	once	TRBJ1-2	TGTGCCAGCAGCTTGGCTTTCCCAATCAATGGCTACACCTTC	CASSLAFPINGYTF
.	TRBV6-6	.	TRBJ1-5	TGTGCCAGCAGTTACGGCTCCGGGCATCAGCCCCAGCATTTT	CASSYGSGHQPQHF
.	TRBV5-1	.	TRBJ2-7	TGCGCCAGCAGCTTGGGGTTTAGCTCCTCGTCCGAGCAGTACTTC	CASSLGFSSSSEQYF
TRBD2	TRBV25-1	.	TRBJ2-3	TGTGCCAGCCAAGGCGGGGGGGCCGTGGATACGCAGTATTTT	CASQGGGAVDTQYF
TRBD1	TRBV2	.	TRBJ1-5	TGTGCCAGCAGGAAAGGGGACAGAAATCAGCCCCAGCATTTT	CASRKGDRNQPQHF
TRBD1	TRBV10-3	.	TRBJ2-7	TGTGCCATCGGGGACAGGCCTTCCTCCTACGAGCAGTACTTC	CAIGDRPSSYEQYF
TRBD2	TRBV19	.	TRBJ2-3	TGTGCCAGTAGTATAGCGATAGCGGGAGCGGCGGATACGCAGTATTTT	CASSIAIAGAADTQYF
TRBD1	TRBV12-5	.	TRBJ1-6	TGTGCTAGTGGTTTGGGGACAGGGTTCGATTCACCCCTCCACTTT	CASGLGTGFDSPLHF
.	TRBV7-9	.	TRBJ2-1	TGTGCCAGCAGCTTAGCGCAAACGAGCTCCTACAATGAGCAGTTCTTC	CASSLAQTSSYNEQFF
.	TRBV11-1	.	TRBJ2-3	TGTGCCAGCAGCTTAGCGGGGGGCACAGATACGCAGTATTTT	CASSLAGGTDTQYF
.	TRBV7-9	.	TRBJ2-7	TGTGCCAGCAGCCCAGGGTTCGACGAGCAGTACTTC	CASSPGFDEQYF
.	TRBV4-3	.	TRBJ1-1	TGCGCCAGCAGCCAAGAAGGGGCGGGTACTGAAGCTTTCTTT	CASSQEGAGTEAFF
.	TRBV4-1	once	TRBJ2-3	TGCGCCAGCAGCCAAGACGGACCTAGGAGTACGCAGTATTTT	CASSQDGPRSTQYF